This TCR beta chain was observed in a study of T cells in Graves' hyperthyroidism and ophthalmopathy. Whole-study results and caveats: Classification by a 13 V-J model distinguished ophthalmopathy from stable hyperthyroidism.

As to this clonotype: Its target is unknown.

V was trimmed by 1 base and J by 10 bases, leaving 7 bases between them. CDR1 MNHNS and CDR2 SASEGT come from the germline V gene. The CDR3 runs 12 residues. There were TCR beta CDR3 regions amplified from RNA transcripts. First-round RT-PCR with HTBI primers amplified the TCR CDR3 region. TCRdb called the multiplex PCR reads again in MiXCR, with one record for every CDR3 protein. The sample has fewer than 900,000 distinct CDR3 sequences; roughly 20% are singletons. Sample: blood. The chain carries TRBV6-1 and TRBJ1-4; D gene uncertain. The clonotype originates from a woman between 50 and 59 years old with Graves' hyperthyroidism that later progressed to Graves' ophthalmopathy. CDR3 nucleotides: TGTGCCAGCAGTGAAGGGTGGGGAAAACTGTTTTTT. As protein: CASSEGWGKLFF.